This TCR beta chain is from a study of OX40 agonist ivuxolimab in advanced cancers. V shed 2 bases and J shed 4 bases, with 14 bases lying between them. The CDR3 totals 15 residues. CDR1 and CDR2 from the germline V gene are MDHEN and SYDVKM. TCRdb keeps only in-frame clones here, not all; method: immunoSEQ multiplex PCR. The repertoire holds approximately 82,000 clones, with around 85% as singletons. The input for sequencing was CD4+ or CD8+ T cells sorted from blood, taken in a trial of the OX40 agonist ivuxolimab. This chain links TRBV28 with TRBJ1-2; the D is unclear. The clonotype was recovered from an adult with an advanced solid tumor such as melanoma, head and neck, liver or kidney cancer. Written as DNA, the CDR3 is TGTGCCAGCAGTTTAGTACAGTCTCGTATCTATGGCTACACCTTC. Its protein is CASSLVQSRIYGYTF.